These T cell receptor beta chains were read from a single sample in a study of T-cell reconstitution after alpha-beta-depleted transplantation in children. TCRdb called the PCR reads again in MiXCR, with one record for every CDR3 protein. The table shows some 300,000 distinct CDR3 sequences, with almost 8% occurring only once. The specimen was peripheral blood, collected 360 days after TCRalphabeta/CD19-depleted stem cell transplant. The receptors were sampled from a female patient between 2 and 10 years old who had a stem cell transplant for Fanconi anemia, so the T cells may come from the graft donor. Each CDR3 is given with its conserved first and last residue. D genes are given only for firm matches. Where a row states a size, it is once, few, many or the class of an expanded clone; other rows omit it.

j_call,d_call,v_call,clone_size,cdr3_aa,cdr3_nt
TRBJ1-3,NA,TRBV27,NA,CASSFRRTVPNTIYF,TGTGCCAGCAGTTTTCGGAGGACAGTACCAAACACCATATATTTT
TRBJ1-1,NA,TRBV7-9,NA,CASSHGERGTEAFF,TGTGCCAGCAGCCATGGGGAGAGGGGCACTGAAGCTTTCTTT
TRBJ2-1,NA,TRBV2,many,CGVAQFNNEQFF,TGTGGGGTGGCACAATTTAACAATGAGCAGTTCTTC
TRBJ2-1,NA,TRBV30,NA,CAWSSLVYEQFF,TGTGCCTGGTCCTCACTAGTTTACGAGCAGTTCTTC
TRBJ1-5,NA,TRBV12-3/TRBV12-4,many,CASSLGGSNQPQHF,TGCGCCAGCAGCTTGGGGGGATCTAATCAGCCCCAGCATTTT
TRBJ1-1,TRBD1,TRBV5-5,NA,CASRPGGWENTEAFF,TGTGCCAGCAGACCAGGGGGCTGGGAGAACACTGAAGCTTTCTTT
TRBJ2-5,NA,TRBV2,few,CASTADLGETQYF,TGTGCCAGCACTGCGGACCTGGGGGAGACCCAGTACTTC
TRBJ1-2,TRBD1,TRBV27,NA,CASSGTTGESGYGYTF,TGTGCCAGCAGCGGAACGACAGGGGAGTCAGGCTACGGCTACACCTTC
TRBJ2-3,NA,TRBV28,many,CASFRGMGTDTQYF,TGTGCCAGCTTTCGGGGGATGGGCACAGATACGCAGTATTTT
TRBJ2-5,NA,TRBV7-9,many,CASSLLQETQYF,TGTGCCAGCAGCCTCCTCCAAGAGACCCAGTACTTC
TRBJ2-3,TRBD2,TRBV5-1,many,CASSEAGGADTQYF,TGCGCCAGCAGCGAAGCGGGAGGGGCAGATACGCAGTATTTT
TRBJ1-2,TRBD1,TRBV5-5,NA,CASSLAGTDLTNYGYTF,TGTGCCAGCAGCTTGGCCGGGACAGACCTTACTAACTATGGCTACACCTTC
TRBJ1-2,NA,TRBV28,many,CASSYWAGYTF,TGTGCCAGCAGTTATTGGGCCGGCTACACCTTC
TRBJ1-2,TRBD1,TRBV5-6,NA,CASSLGQGGHYGYTF,TGTGCCAGCAGCCTTGGACAGGGGGGTCACTATGGCTACACCTTC
TRBJ2-1,TRBD2,TRBV7-3,NA,CASSSPGLSYNEQFF,TGTGCCAGCAGCTCACCGGGACTATCCTACAATGAGCAGTTCTTC
TRBJ2-7,NA,TRBV12-3/TRBV12-4,many,CASSHRPPYEQYF,TGTGCCAGCAGTCACAGGCCCCCCTACGAGCAGTACTTC
TRBJ2-7,NA,TRBV12-3/TRBV12-4,many,CASGIDRWHYEQYF,TGTGCCAGCGGTATTGACAGGTGGCACTACGAGCAGTACTTC
TRBJ1-5,TRBD1,TRBV6-1,many,CASRGWDSPNQPQHF,TGTGCCAGCAGAGGATGGGACAGCCCCAATCAGCCCCAGCATTTT
TRBJ1-3,TRBD1,TRBV18,NA,CASSPTPGQGGNTIYF,TGTGCCAGCTCACCTACTCCGGGACAGGGAGGAAACACCATATATTTT
TRBJ2-3,NA,TRBV24-1,many,CATSDLTYTDTQYF,TGTGCCACCAGTGACCTGACTTATACAGATACGCAGTATTTT
TRBJ1-1,NA,TRBV6-1,few,CASSPVEMNTEAFF,TGTGCCAGCAGCCCGGTAGAGATGAACACTGAAGCTTTCTTT
TRBJ1-2,NA,TRBV27,NA,CASGRRTYGYTF,TGTGCCAGCGGCAGACGGACCTATGGCTACACCTTC
TRBJ1-5,NA,TRBV3-1,many,CASSQENGQPQHF,TGTGCCAGCAGCCAAGAAAACGGGCAGCCCCAGCATTTT
TRBJ2-3,TRBD1,TRBV11-2,NA,CASRRPGQGNTDTQYF,TGTGCCAGCAGACGCCCGGGACAGGGGAACACAGATACGCAGTATTTT
TRBJ2-1,NA,TRBV4-2,many,CASSQGDLSSYNEQFF,TGTGCCAGCAGCCAGGGGGACTTGAGCTCCTACAATGAGCAGTTCTTC
TRBJ1-2,NA,TRBV21-1,NA,CASSAKQEEANYGYTF,TGTGCCAGCAGCGCAAAACAGGAAGAAGCTAACTATGGCTACACCTTC
TRBJ2-7,TRBD1,TRBV20-1,many,CSASDRGPTYEQYF,TGCAGTGCTTCGGACAGGGGCCCTACCTACGAGCAGTACTTC
TRBJ2-2,NA,TRBV5-4,NA,CASSPPRVNTGELFF,TGTGCCAGCAGCCCCCCCAGGGTGAACACCGGGGAGCTGTTTTTT
TRBJ1-4,NA,TRBV4-3,few,CASSQEGRAGDEKLFF,TGCGCCAGCAGCCAGGAGGGAAGGGCAGGGGATGAAAAACTGTTTTTT
TRBJ2-1,TRBD2,TRBV11-2,many,CASSLRSSGGHYNEQFF,TGTGCCAGCAGCTTAAGGTCTAGCGGGGGCCATTACAATGAGCAGTTCTTC
TRBJ2-3,TRBD2,TRBV7-3,many,CASSSGGGDTQYF,TGTGCCAGCAGCAGCGGGGGCGGGGATACGCAGTATTTT
TRBJ2-5,TRBD2,TRBV28,many,CASSLYTSGQETQYF,TGTGCCAGCAGTTTATACACTAGCGGGCAAGAGACCCAGTACTTC
TRBJ2-5,NA,TRBV6-1,few,CASSPRPARGGGAETQYF,TGTGCCAGCAGTCCAAGACCTGCGAGGGGCGGCGGGGCTGAGACCCAGTACTTC
TRBJ2-7,TRBD1,TRBV29-1,many,CSVDPTGGEQYF,TGCAGCGTCGATCCAACAGGGGGGGAGCAGTACTTC
TRBJ2-1,TRBD2,TRBV15,many,CATSRDRGITTSGALNEQFF,TGTGCCACCAGCAGAGATAGGGGGATAACGACTAGCGGGGCCTTAAATGAGCAGTTCTTC
TRBJ2-2,NA,TRBV28,many,CASSYRAGTGELFF,TGTGCCAGCAGTTACAGGGCGGGCACCGGGGAGCTGTTTTTT